The rows below give T cell receptor beta chains drawn from one sample of a study of T cell responses to AZD1222 COVID-19 vaccine. Libraries were prepared by immunoSEQ multiplex PCR; TCRdb keeps only in-frame clonotypes and omits some of them. The table lists 17,000 or so clones, just under 90% of them singletons. The sequenced sample was peripheral blood, obtained 28 days after the second AZD1222 dose. The receptors derive from an adult who received the AZD1222 COVID-19 vaccine. Both conserved end residues are part of each CDR3. D genes are given only for firm matches. The size of a clone is reported for some rows only, either as once, few or many, or as a class for expanded clones.

D gene,J gene,V gene,clone size,CDR3 protein,CDR3 DNA
-,TRBJ2-4,TRBV6-2/TRBV6-3,-,CASSYSTASQEVDIQYF,TGTGCCAGCAGTTACTCGACGGCCTCCCAAGAGGTGGACATTCAGTACTTC
TRBD1,TRBJ1-5,TRBV18,-,CASSPVQGAEQPQHF,TGTGCCAGCTCACCTGTACAGGGGGCGGAACAGCCCCAGCATTTT
-,TRBJ1-6,TRBV18,few,CASSPPWQRNSPLHF,TGTGCCAGCTCACCACCGTGGCAGCGTAATTCACCCCTCCACTTT
TRBD2,TRBJ2-2,TRBV18,-,CASSLTTSGSANTGELFF,TGTGCCAGCTCACTAACGACTAGCGGGAGCGCGAACACCGGGGAGCTGTTTTTT
TRBD1,TRBJ1-1,TRBV12-5,-,CASGIRDRTFF,TGTGCTAGTGGGATCCGGGACAGAACTTTCTTT
-,TRBJ2-1,TRBV23-1,-,CASSQSKEGEDSNNEQFF,TGCGCCAGCAGTCAATCGAAGGAGGGGGAAGATAGCAACAATGAGCAGTTCTTC
-,TRBJ1-5,TRBV18,-,CASSPKDGSNQPQHF,TGTGCCAGCTCACCAAAGGACGGTAGCAATCAGCCCCAGCATTTT
-,TRBJ2-3,TRBV5-5,-,CASSLTQGTDTQYF,TGTGCCAGCAGCTTGACCCAGGGGACAGATACGCAGTATTTT
TRBD2,TRBJ2-7,TRBV7-8,few,CASSLIAGESSYEQYF,TGTGCCAGCAGCTTAATCGCGGGGGAGAGCTCCTACGAGCAGTACTTC
-,TRBJ1-3,TRBV5-1,-,CASSVGEGNTIYF,TGCGCCAGCAGCGTGGGGGAAGGAAACACCATATATTTT
-,TRBJ1-5,TRBV21-1,-,CASSKGRGDLGHQPQHF,TGTGCCAGCAGCAAAGGGCGAGGGGACCTCGGGCATCAGCCCCAGCATTTT
-,TRBJ2-1,TRBV19,-,CASTLGTSRYGEQFF,TGTGCCAGTACCCTGGGGACCTCGCGATACGGTGAGCAGTTCTTC
-,TRBJ2-3,TRBV28,-,CASSLGQGRADTQYF,TGTGCCAGCAGTTTAGGGCAGGGGAGGGCAGATACGCAGTATTTT
-,TRBJ2-5,TRBV18,-,CASSPPSAPQETQYF,TGTGCCAGCTCACCACCGAGTGCACCCCAAGAGACCCAGTACTTC
-,TRBJ2-2,TRBV5-1,-,CASSRQLDTGELFF,TGCGCCAGCAGTCGGCAGTTGGACACCGGGGAGCTGTTTTTT
-,TRBJ1-1,TRBV7-9,-,CASSWGANTEAFF,TGTGCCAGCAGCTGGGGAGCCAACACTGAAGCTTTCTTT
-,TRBJ1-1,TRBV7-9,-,CASSFRDGAEAFF,TGTGCCAGCAGCTTCAGGGATGGCGCTGAAGCTTTCTTT
-,TRBJ2-5,TRBV4-1,-,CASSQAGGPETQYF,TGCGCCAGCAGCCAAGCCGGGGGGCCTGAGACCCAGTACTTC
-,TRBJ1-1,TRBV29-1,few,CRGDRSNTEAFF,TGCAGAGGAGACAGATCGAACACTGAAGCTTTCTTT
-,TRBJ2-7,TRBV24-1,-,CATSGGSHEQYF,TGTGCCACCAGTGGAGGCAGCCACGAGCAGTACTTC
TRBD1,TRBJ2-7,TRBV5-1,-,CASSLFPGQGGYEQYF,TGCGCCAGCAGCTTATTTCCGGGACAGGGGGGATACGAGCAGTACTTC
-,TRBJ2-2,TRBV18,-,CASSPDFFYKAGELFF,TGTGCCAGCTCACCGGATTTCTTCTACAAAGCCGGGGAGCTGTTTTTT
-,TRBJ1-5,TRBV6-5,-,CASSSQAGSNQPQHF,TGTGCCAGCAGTTCACAGGCGGGGAGCAATCAGCCCCAGCATTTT
TRBD2,TRBJ2-5,TRBV7-2,-,CASSYGGLVMRETQYF,TGTGCCAGCAGTTATGGGGGACTAGTGATGAGAGAGACCCAGTACTTC
TRBD1,TRBJ2-3,TRBV19,-,CASSSPGGRGTDTQYF,TGTGCCAGTAGTTCCCCAGGGGGCAGGGGCACAGATACGCAGTATTTT
TRBD1,TRBJ2-7,TRBV18,-,CASSHGQDLYEQYF,TGTGCCAGCTCACATGGACAGGATCTCTACGAGCAGTACTTC
-,TRBJ2-2,TRBV3-1/TRBV3-2,-,CASSLGRGTGELFF,TGTGCCAGCAGCCTCGGCAGAGGCACCGGGGAGCTGTTTTTT
-,TRBJ2-1,TRBV28,once,CASSFNWRDEQFF,TGTGCCAGCAGTTTCAACTGGCGAGATGAGCAGTTCTTC
-,TRBJ1-6,TRBV2,-,CASSEDPSYSPLHF,TGTGCCAGCAGTGAAGATCCCTCCTATTCACCCCTCCACTTT
-,TRBJ2-5,TRBV7-3,-,CASSSYTGETQYF,TGTGCCAGCAGCTCCTATACGGGCGAGACCCAGTACTTC